The rows below give T cell receptor beta chains drawn from one sample of a study of T cell repertoires in cytomegalovirus infection. The antigens these receptors bind are not known. TCRdb passed the reads through MiXCR, listing each CDR3 protein once. The profile covers roughly 800,000 distinct CDR3 sequences, with roughly 29% appearing a single time and around 13% taken by the ten largest. The source was cultured CD8+ T cells from PBMCs, collected from culture after CMV antigen stimulation. These receptors were taken from a human donor in good health (CMV status not recorded). Some clones in this sample may be carry-over from other donors' samples. Each CDR3 is given with its conserved first and last residue. D genes are given only for firm matches. The size entry is marked missing in some rows and otherwise reads once, few, many or a size class.

D: NA; V: TRBV19; size: NA; J: TRBJ1-5; CDR3: CASSIGQFSNQPQHF; DNA: TGTGCCAGTAGTATTGGACAATTTAGCAATCAGCCCCAGCATTTT
D: TRBD1; V: TRBV4-2; size: NA; J: TRBJ2-5; CDR3: CASSQEKGAGETQYF; DNA: TGTGCCAGCAGCCAAGAGAAGGGGGCTGGTGAGACCCAGTACTTC
D: NA; V: TRBV20-1; size: few; J: TRBJ2-7; CDR3: CSAREKIVGPSSYEQYF; DNA: TGCAGTGCTAGAGAAAAGATAGTGGGACCGAGCTCCTACGAGCAGTACTTC
D: TRBD2; V: TRBV6-2/TRBV6-3; size: NA; J: TRBJ2-1; CDR3: CASRPSGGRDEQFF; DNA: TGTGCCAGCAGACCTAGCGGGGGCAGGGATGAGCAGTTCTTC
D: NA; V: TRBV6-1; size: few; J: TRBJ1-5; CDR3: CASSSPYLGVQPQHF; DNA: TGTGCCAGCAGTTCTCCCTATTTGGGGGTGCAGCCCCAGCATTTT
D: NA; V: TRBV12-3/TRBV12-4; size: few; J: TRBJ2-7; CDR3: CASSQSRQDTFYEQYF; DNA: TGTGCCAGCAGTCAGTCGAGACAGGATACATTCTACGAGCAGTACTTC
D: TRBD1; V: TRBV7-6; size: NA; J: TRBJ1-5; CDR3: CASSLEPGQTYQPQHF; DNA: TGTGCCAGCAGCTTAGAGCCGGGACAGACTTATCAGCCCCAGCATTTT
D: TRBD1; V: TRBV7-6; size: many; J: TRBJ1-1; CDR3: CASSAGGRLAFF; DNA: TGTGCCAGCAGTGCAGGGGGCAGGTTAGCTTTCTTT
D: NA; V: TRBV27; size: few; J: TRBJ1-1; CDR3: CASSLIYSNTEAFF; DNA: TGTGCCAGCAGTTTGATTTACAGTAACACTGAAGCTTTCTTT
D: NA; V: TRBV12-3/TRBV12-4; size: NA; J: TRBJ2-3; CDR3: CAGSLTQGTDTQYF; DNA: TGTGCCGGCAGTTTAACCCAGGGGACAGATACGCAGTATTTT
D: TRBD1; V: TRBV4-3; size: few; J: TRBJ2-5; CDR3: CASSQGGTGIEGETQYF; DNA: TGCGCCAGCAGCCAAGGAGGGACAGGGATAGAGGGGGAGACCCAGTACTTC
D: NA; V: TRBV9; size: once; J: TRBJ1-2; CDR3: CASRELGGYTF; DNA: TGTGCCAGCAGAGAACTTGGGGGCTACACCTTC
D: NA; V: TRBV19; size: NA; J: TRBJ1-6; CDR3: CASSSSGVGDFYSPLHF; DNA: TGTGCCAGTAGCTCCTCGGGCGTCGGCGACTTTTATTCACCCCTCCACTTT
D: NA; V: TRBV5-1; size: NA; J: TRBJ1-5; CDR3: CASSLRGGEGQPQHF; DNA: TGCGCCAGCAGCTTGAGAGGGGGGGAAGGACAGCCCCAGCATTTT
D: NA; V: TRBV20-1; size: NA; J: TRBJ2-1; CDR3: CSAESYNEQFF; DNA: TGCAGTGCTGAGTCCTACAATGAGCAGTTCTTC
D: TRBD2; V: TRBV28; size: few; J: TRBJ2-1; CDR3: CASRYRGEAGGNEQFF; DNA: TGTGCCAGCAGATACCGGGGGGAAGCAGGTGGCAATGAGCAGTTCTTC
D: NA; V: TRBV6-2/TRBV6-3; size: NA; J: TRBJ2-2; CDR3: CASRGTMNTGELFF; DNA: TGTGCCAGCAGGGGGACAATGAACACCGGGGAGCTGTTTTTT
D: NA; V: TRBV19; size: few; J: TRBJ2-7; CDR3: CASSAGSPAYEQYF; DNA: TGTGCCAGTAGTGCAGGGTCACCCGCCTACGAGCAGTACTTC
D: TRBD1; V: TRBV19; size: NA; J: TRBJ1-1; CDR3: CASSIRSRQGAGTEAFF; DNA: TGTGCCAGTAGTATACGGTCCCGACAGGGGGCGGGCACTGAAGCTTTCTTT
D: NA; V: TRBV20-1; size: NA; J: TRBJ1-2; CDR3: CSARQRAVYGYTF; DNA: TGCAGTGCTCGACAGAGGGCCGTCTATGGCTACACCTTC
D: NA; V: TRBV27; size: few; J: TRBJ1-6; CDR3: CASSEGNSPLHF; DNA: TGTGCCAGCTCCGAGGGAAATTCACCCCTCCACTTT
D: TRBD1; V: TRBV2; size: NA; J: TRBJ2-2; CDR3: CASNTGDSGELFF; DNA: TGTGCCAGCAATACAGGGGATTCCGGGGAGCTGTTTTTT
D: TRBD1; V: TRBV7-6; size: few; J: TRBJ1-4; CDR3: CASSWTGRNEKLFF; DNA: TGTGCCAGCAGCTGGACAGGTCGTAATGAAAAACTGTTTTTT
D: NA; V: TRBV12-3/TRBV12-4; size: many; J: TRBJ2-3; CDR3: CASSAFTWADTQYF; DNA: TGTGCCAGCAGTGCTTTCACTTGGGCAGATACGCAGTATTTT
D: TRBD2; V: TRBV19; size: NA; J: TRBJ2-1; CDR3: CASSPFSTSGPQFF; DNA: TGTGCCAGTAGTCCTTTCTCGACTAGCGGCCCACAGTTCTTC
D: NA; V: TRBV7-6; size: NA; J: TRBJ2-1; CDR3: CASSLGDENEQFF; DNA: TGTGCTAGCAGCTTAGGGGACGAAAATGAGCAGTTCTTC